A selection of T cell receptor beta chains follows, all from one sample in a study of human T cells and chemical hapten exposure. Using its own MiXCR run on the RACE reads, TCRdb lists one record per CDR3 protein. The profile covers approximately 260,000 distinct CDR3 sequences, with about 9% appearing a single time and 2% to 2.5% taken by the ten largest. Specimen: whole blood, collected in connection with sensitization to the hapten diphenylcyclopropenone (DPC). These receptors came from a woman aged 35 to 49 with alopecia areata. Some clones in this sample may be carry-over from other donors' samples. Each CDR3 is given with its conserved first and last residue. D genes are given only for firm matches. Not all rows give a size; the values are once, few, many and, for expanded clones, a class.

j_call d_call v_call clone_size cdr3_length cdr3_nt cdr3_aa
TRBJ1-2 NA TRBV6-6 few 14 TGTGCCAGCAGTGGTCAGGCGGGGCCAAATGGCTACACCTTC CASSGQAGPNGYTF
TRBJ2-7 NA TRBV20-1 many 13 TGCAGTGGTGTACAGGGAGGATCCTACGAGCAGTACTTC CSGVQGGSYEQYF
TRBJ1-2 NA TRBV6-2/TRBV6-3 NA 11 TGTGCCACCAGCTACGACTATGGCTACACCTTC CATSYDYGYTF
TRBJ2-3 NA TRBV7-9 few 14 TGTGCCAGCAGCTTTAGTGCCCAAGCAGATACGCAGTATTTT CASSFSAQADTQYF
TRBJ2-1 NA TRBV27 few 16 TGTGCCAGCAGCCTTAACGGGGTAGAGCTATACAATGAGCAGTTCTTC CASSLNGVELYNEQFF
TRBJ1-6 TRBD1 TRBV30 NA 13 TGTGCCTGGAGTGAACAGGGGAATTCACCCCTCCACTTT CAWSEQGNSPLHF
TRBJ2-7 NA TRBV7-9 NA 11 TGTGCCAGCAGCTTAGGCCAAAAGCAGTACTTC CASSLGQKQYF
TRBJ2-5 TRBD1 TRBV12-3/TRBV12-4 many 14 TGTGCCAGCAGTTCCACAGGGGGCGGGGAGACCCAGTACTTC CASSSTGGGETQYF
TRBJ2-2 NA TRBV5-1 NA 14 TGCGCCAGCAGCTTGGCCCGGGACCGCACTCGGCTGTTTTTT CASSLARDRTRLFF
TRBJ2-1 NA TRBV3-1 NA 15 TGTGCCAGCAGGCCCATAGGCGGAGTTAACAATGAGCAGTTCTTC CASRPIGGVNNEQFF
TRBJ2-1 TRBD2 TRBV12-3/TRBV12-4 few 15 TGTGCCAGCAGGGCTAGCGGGAGGGGGTACAATGAGCAGTTCTTC CASRASGRGYNEQFF
TRBJ2-4 NA TRBV6-1 NA 17 TGTGCCAGCAGTGAATCTCCTCCTAGAGTAGCCAAAAACATTCAGTACTTC CASSESPPRVAKNIQYF
TRBJ2-1 TRBD1 TRBV24-1 NA 18 TGTGCCACCGGCTCCACGGACCGCCGACAGGGCTCCTACAATGAGCAGTTCTTC CATGSTDRRQGSYNEQFF
TRBJ2-7 NA TRBV12-3/TRBV12-4 few 15 TGTGCCAGCAGTTTTGGGTGGGGACGTTCCTACGAGCAGTACTTC CASSFGWGRSYEQYF
TRBJ2-4 TRBD2 TRBV7-7 NA 16 TGTGCTAGCAGCCTACCTACTAGCGGGAGGGCCGACATTCAGTACTTC CASSLPTSGRADIQYF
TRBJ1-1 NA TRBV9 few 15 TGTGCCAGCAGCCGTTTTGACAGGACCCCCACTGAAGCTTTCTTT CASSRFDRTPTEAFF
TRBJ2-7 TRBD1 TRBV6-5 few 13 TGTGCCAGCAGTCCCGGACAGGGGGTTGAGCAGTACTTC CASSPGQGVEQYF
TRBJ2-3 NA TRBV28 many 14 TGTGCCAGCAGTTTCCCCGGGGCCACAGATACGCAGTATTTT CASSFPGATDTQYF
TRBJ2-1 NA TRBV6-1 few 15 TGTGCCAGCAGCCCGGACAACACCCCGGTCAATGAGCAGTTCTTC CASSPDNTPVNEQFF
TRBJ2-5 TRBD1 TRBV12-3/TRBV12-4 few 13 TGTGCCAGCAGTCACAGGGGGGTGGTGACCCAGTACTTC CASSHRGVVTQYF
TRBJ1-1 NA TRBV12-3/TRBV12-4 NA 14 TGTGCCAGCAGTTTTTCCCCAACAGGCACTGAAGCTTTCTTT CASSFSPTGTEAFF
TRBJ2-1 TRBD2 TRBV7-9 NA 12 TGTGCCAGCAGCTCCGGGACTATTCAGCAGTTCTTC CASSSGTIQQFF
TRBJ2-3 NA TRBV29-1 few 17 TGCAGCGTTGAAGATCGCATGGCGGTGGGGGGCACAGATACGCAGTATTTT CSVEDRMAVGGTDTQYF
TRBJ2-4 TRBD1 TRBV7-9 NA 14 TGTGCCAGCAGCTACGGACAGGGGGCTGACATTCAGTACTTC CASSYGQGADIQYF
TRBJ1-2 NA TRBV21-1 few 13 TGTGCCAGCAGCAAAGCGGCTGTCTATGGCTACACCTTC CASSKAAVYGYTF
TRBJ2-7 NA TRBV12-3/TRBV12-4 many 14 TGTGCCAGCAGTCGGGGGCCCCCTCCCTACGAGCAGTACTTC CASSRGPPPYEQYF
TRBJ2-7 NA TRBV28 NA 12 TGTGCCAGCAGTTTAAATTCCGGGCTCCTGTACTTC CASSLNSGLLYF
TRBJ2-1 TRBD1 TRBV20-1 NA 15 TGCAGTGCTAGACCTTTCCGGACAGGCTACAATGAGCAGTTCTTC CSARPFRTGYNEQFF
TRBJ2-4 NA TRBV7-2 few 16 TGTGCCAGCAGCTCCCCGGAGCAGGGGGCCAAAAACATTCAGTACTTC CASSSPEQGAKNIQYF
TRBJ2-2 TRBD2 TRBV4-3 NA 17 TGCGCCAGCAGCCCCTCCCAAGCGGGAGACCACACCGGGGAGCTGTTTTTT CASSPSQAGDHTGELFF
TRBJ1-1 NA TRBV18 few 15 TGTGCCAGCTCACCACGCTGGGTCGGGGAGACTGAAGCTTTCTTT CASSPRWVGETEAFF
TRBJ1-3 NA TRBV29-1 few 14 TGCAACACAAGACAGTTGTTCTCTGGAAACACCATATATTTT CNTRQLFSGNTIYF
TRBJ2-1 NA TRBV6-5 many 15 TGTGCCAGCAGTCCCCGGCGGAGCTCCTACAATGAGCAGTTCTTC CASSPRRSSYNEQFF
TRBJ2-2 TRBD2 TRBV5-1 many 16 TGCGCCAGCAGCTCGGGACTAGCGGGAGGGACCGGGGAGCTGTTTTTT CASSSGLAGGTGELFF
TRBJ2-1 TRBD2 TRBV7-2 few 16 TGTGCCAGCAGCTCCGGACTAGCGGGAGAGGAGAATGAGCAGTTCTTC CASSSGLAGEENEQFF
TRBJ2-7 NA TRBV14 few 12 TGTGCCAGCAGCCAAGCGGGGCGCGAGCAGTACTTC CASSQAGREQYF
TRBJ2-2 NA TRBV7-9 NA 15 TGTGCCAGCAGCTCGATCAGGAGGGCCCCCGGGGAGCTGTTTTTT CASSSIRRAPGELFF
TRBJ2-7 NA TRBV20-1 NA 13 TGCAGTGCTCGGTATGTGCAGGCCTACGAGCAGTACTTC CSARYVQAYEQYF
TRBJ2-1 TRBD2 TRBV24-1 few 15 TGTGCCACCAGTGAAGCCGGGACTAGGGCTAATGAGCAGTTCTTC CATSEAGTRANEQFF
TRBJ2-7 NA TRBV6-6 NA 14 TGTGCCAGCACCCGGACGGGGTCCCACTACGAGCAGTACTTC CASTRTGSHYEQYF
TRBJ2-2 TRBD2 TRBV20-1 many 16 TGCAGTGCTAGAGATACGAGACTAGCGGGAGCCGGGGAGCTGTTTTTT CSARDTRLAGAGELFF
TRBJ1-5 NA TRBV12-3/TRBV12-4 few 15 TGTGCCAGCAGTCAACAGGGCTTTAGGGATCAGCCCCAGCATTTT CASSQQGFRDQPQHF
TRBJ2-1 NA TRBV10-3 NA 13 TGTGCCATCAGTGAACGGGCGGACAATGAGCAGTTCTTC CAISERADNEQFF
TRBJ2-7 TRBD1 TRBV5-1 few 13 TGCGCCAGCAGCCCCGAACAGGGGACCGAGCAGTACTTC CASSPEQGTEQYF
TRBJ2-7 NA TRBV20-1 NA 12 TGCAGTGCTAGTTCTCTAGGGGAAGAGCAGTACTTC CSASSLGEEQYF
TRBJ1-4 TRBD1 TRBV12-3/TRBV12-4 few 14 TGTGCCAGCAGCCAGGGGGCTGGTAATGAAAAACTGTTTTTT CASSQGAGNEKLFF
TRBJ2-2 NA TRBV6-2/TRBV6-3 NA 17 TGTGCCAGCAGCCCCCCTCTAGGTGGGGCGAACACCGGGGAGCTGTTTTTT CASSPPLGGANTGELFF
TRBJ2-1 NA TRBV4-1 NA 15 TGCGCCAGCAGCCCCCCCCCGGGAGTAAACAATGAGCAGTTCTTC CASSPPPGVNNEQFF
TRBJ2-7 NA TRBV5-1 many 13 TGCGCCAGCAGCCCGTCCGCAGGGTACGAGCAGTACTTC CASSPSAGYEQYF
TRBJ2-2 NA TRBV29-1 NA 14 TGCAGCGCCGAGCAGGGGTCCAACACCGGGGAGCTGTTTTTT CSAEQGSNTGELFF
TRBJ1-1 TRBD1 TRBV28 NA 15 TGTGCCAGCAGTCCACCCCCTGGGACAGTCTCTGAAGCTTTCTTT CASSPPPGTVSEAFF